This T cell receptor (beta chain) was retrieved from a study of cytomegalovirus exposure and HLA in healthy donors. The study's findings and limits: CMV serostatus was the only immune exposure information that was available.

PCR involved 60 Vbeta and 13 Jbeta primers. Generated by immunoSEQ multiplex PCR, the TCRdb table keeps only in-frame clones and is missing some. The sample consists of around 90,000 clones, roughly 63% of them appearing once. As to this clone: What it binds is not known.

CDR3 length equals 15 residues. Germline CDR1 reads SGDLS; CDR2 reads YYNGEE. Trimming at V came to 1 base and at J to 7 bases, leaving 10 bases not matched to a gene. This chain joins TRBV9 and TRBJ1-1; 7 positions agree with TRBD1. This sequence originates from a woman in her forties or fifties in good health and CMV-seropositive. Sequenced input: PBMCs. The CDR3 region is CASSVKGGGFGEAFF. The CDR3 bases are TGTGCCAGCAGCGTAAAAGGGGGCGGATTTGGTGAAGCTTTCTTT.